This T cell receptor (beta chain) is drawn from a study of tumor T cells in aggressive B-cell lymphoma. TCRdb keeps only in-frame clones here, not all; method: immunoSEQ multiplex PCR. In the table there are roughly 3,000 clones, around 85% of which are singletons. The CDR3 is 15 residues long. Germline V gene sequence: CDR1 SGHDT, CDR2 YYEEEE. V shed 4 bases and J 3 bases; nucleotides not matched to a gene: 5. This clone was counted between two and nine times. This clonotype was sampled from an adult with diffuse large B cell lymphoma. The rearrangement uses TRBV5-6 and TRBJ2-5; 11 nucleotides line up with TRBD2. The sample taken for sequencing was tumor tissue. In DNA, the CDR3 is TGTGCCAGCAGCAACCCTAGCGGGGGGAAAGAGACCCAGTACTTC. Protein product: CASSNPSGGKETQYF.